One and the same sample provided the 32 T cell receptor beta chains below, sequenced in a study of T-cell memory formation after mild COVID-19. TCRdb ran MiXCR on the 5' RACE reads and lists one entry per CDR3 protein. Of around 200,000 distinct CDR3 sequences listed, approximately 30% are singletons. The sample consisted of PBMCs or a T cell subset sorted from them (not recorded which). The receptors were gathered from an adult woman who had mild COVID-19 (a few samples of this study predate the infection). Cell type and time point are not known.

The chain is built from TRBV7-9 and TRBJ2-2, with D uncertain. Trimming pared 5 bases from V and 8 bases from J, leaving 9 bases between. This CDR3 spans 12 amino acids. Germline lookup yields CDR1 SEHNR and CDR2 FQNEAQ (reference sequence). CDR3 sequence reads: CASSPVSGELFF. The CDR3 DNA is TGTGCCAGCAGCCCGGTTTCAGGGGAGCTGTTTTTT. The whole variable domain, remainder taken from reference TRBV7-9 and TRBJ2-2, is DTGVSQNPRHKITKRGQNVTFRCDPISEHNRLYWYRQTLGQGPEFLTYFQNEAQLEKSRLLSDRFSAERPKGSFSTLEIQRTEQGDSAMYLCASSPVSGELFFGEGSRLTVL.

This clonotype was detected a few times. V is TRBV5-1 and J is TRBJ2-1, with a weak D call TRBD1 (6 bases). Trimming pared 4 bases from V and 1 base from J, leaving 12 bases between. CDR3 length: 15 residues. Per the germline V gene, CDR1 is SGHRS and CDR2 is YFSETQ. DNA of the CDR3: TGCGCCAGCAGCACGACAGGCGGATCCTACAATGAGCAGTTCTTC. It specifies CASSTTGGSYNEQFF.

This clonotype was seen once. The CDR3 DNA sequence: TGTGCCCGCAGGGTTACTCCCCCCTACAATGAGCAGTTCTTC. Translation gives CARRVTPPYNEQFF. The rearrangement links TRBV21-1 to TRBJ2-1; TRBD2, as called in the table, went unchecked against the DNA. TRBV21-1 is recorded as a pseudogene. The CDR3 covers 14 residues.

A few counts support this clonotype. DNA of the CDR3: TGCGCCAGCAGCCAGGGGACTACCTATTCTGGAAACACCATATATTTT. It encodes CASSQGTTYSGNTIYF. The V and J genes are TRBV4-1 and TRBJ1-3; tentative D call: TRBD1 (5 bases). The V gene lost 3 bases and the J gene lost 1 base, with 13 bases spanning the gap. This CDR3 is 16 amino acids long. Germline CDR1 is MGHRA and CDR2 is YSYEKL.

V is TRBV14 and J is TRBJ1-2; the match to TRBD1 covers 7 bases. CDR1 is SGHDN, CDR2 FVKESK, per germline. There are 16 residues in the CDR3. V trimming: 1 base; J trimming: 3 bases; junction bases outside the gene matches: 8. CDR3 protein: CASSQGINRGYYGYTF. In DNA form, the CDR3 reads TGTGCCAGCAGCCAAGGGATTAACAGGGGCTACTATGGCTACACCTTC.

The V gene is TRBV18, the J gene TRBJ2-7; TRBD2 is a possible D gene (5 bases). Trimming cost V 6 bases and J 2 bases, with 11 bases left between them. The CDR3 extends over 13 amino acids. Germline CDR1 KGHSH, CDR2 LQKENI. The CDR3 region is CASSPGIAYEQYF. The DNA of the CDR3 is TGTGCCAGCTCCCCGGGGATAGCCTACGAGCAGTACTTC.

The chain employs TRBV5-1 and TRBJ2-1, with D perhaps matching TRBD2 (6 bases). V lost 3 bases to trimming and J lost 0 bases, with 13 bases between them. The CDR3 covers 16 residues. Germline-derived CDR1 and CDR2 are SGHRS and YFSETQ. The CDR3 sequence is CASSWGGRASYNEQFF. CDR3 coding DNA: TGCGCCAGCAGCTGGGGAGGCAGGGCCTCCTACAATGAGCAGTTCTTC. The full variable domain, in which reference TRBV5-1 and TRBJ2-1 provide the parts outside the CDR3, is KAGVTQTPRYLIKTRGQQVTLSCSPISGHRSVSWYQQTPGQGLQFLFEYFSETQRNKGNFPGRFSGRQFSNSRSEMNVSTLELGDSALYLCASSWGGRASYNEQFFGPGTRLTVL.

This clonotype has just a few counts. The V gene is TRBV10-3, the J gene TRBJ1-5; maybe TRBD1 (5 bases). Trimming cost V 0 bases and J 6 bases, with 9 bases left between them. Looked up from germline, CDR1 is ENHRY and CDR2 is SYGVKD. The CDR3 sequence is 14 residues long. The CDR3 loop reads CAISESEGLQPQHF. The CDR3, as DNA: TGTGCCATCAGTGAGTCCGAGGGGCTTCAGCCCCAGCATTTT.

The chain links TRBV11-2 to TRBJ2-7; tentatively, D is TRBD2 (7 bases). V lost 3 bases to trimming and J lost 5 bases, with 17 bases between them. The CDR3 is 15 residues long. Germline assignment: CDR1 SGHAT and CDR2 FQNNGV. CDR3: CASSFGGRNVDEQYF. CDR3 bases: TGTGCCAGCAGCTTCGGGGGGCGGAATGTTGACGAGCAGTACTTC.

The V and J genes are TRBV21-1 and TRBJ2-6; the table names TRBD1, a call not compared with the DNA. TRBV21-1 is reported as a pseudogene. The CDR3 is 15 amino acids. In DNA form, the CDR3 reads TGTGCCAGCAGCAAAAGGCAGGACAGGGGCAACGTCCTGACTTTC. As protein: CASSKRQDRGNVLTF.

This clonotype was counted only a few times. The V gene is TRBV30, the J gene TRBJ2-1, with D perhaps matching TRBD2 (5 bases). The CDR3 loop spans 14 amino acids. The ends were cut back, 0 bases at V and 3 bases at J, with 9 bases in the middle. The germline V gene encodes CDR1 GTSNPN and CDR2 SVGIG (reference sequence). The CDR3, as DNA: TGTGCCTGGAGTGTTGGAGGATTCTACAATGAGCAGTTCTTC. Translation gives CAWSVGGFYNEQFF.

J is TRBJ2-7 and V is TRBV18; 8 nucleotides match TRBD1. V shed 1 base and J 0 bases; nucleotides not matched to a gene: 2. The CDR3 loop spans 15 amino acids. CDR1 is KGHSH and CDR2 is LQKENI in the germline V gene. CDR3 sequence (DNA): TGTGCCAGCTCACCACGTACAGGGGGCTCCTACGAGCAGTACTTC. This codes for CASSPRTGGSYEQYF.

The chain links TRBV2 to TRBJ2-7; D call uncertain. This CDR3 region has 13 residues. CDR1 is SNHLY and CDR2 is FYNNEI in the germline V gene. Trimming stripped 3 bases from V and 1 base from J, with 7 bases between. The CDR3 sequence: CASSDVQSYEQYF. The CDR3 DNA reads TGTGCCAGCAGTGATGTGCAATCCTACGAGCAGTACTTC.

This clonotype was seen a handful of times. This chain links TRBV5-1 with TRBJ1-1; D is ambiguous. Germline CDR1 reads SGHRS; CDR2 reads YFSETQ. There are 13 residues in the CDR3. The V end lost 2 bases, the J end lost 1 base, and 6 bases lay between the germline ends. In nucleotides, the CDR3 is TGCGCCAGCAGCTTTTTGGAGAACACTGAAGCTTTCTTT. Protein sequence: CASSFLENTEAFF.

The CDR3 bases are TGTGCCAGTAGTTATACGACAGGGGCTCGGGAGACCCAGTACTTC. It is translated as CASSYTTGARETQYF. V is TRBV19 and J is TRBJ2-5; 8 bases fit TRBD1. Per the germline V gene, CDR1 is LNHDA and CDR2 is SQIVND (reference sequence). Losses at the gene ends were 5 bases for V and 5 bases for J; bases not matched to a gene: 10. The CDR3 length is 15 residues.

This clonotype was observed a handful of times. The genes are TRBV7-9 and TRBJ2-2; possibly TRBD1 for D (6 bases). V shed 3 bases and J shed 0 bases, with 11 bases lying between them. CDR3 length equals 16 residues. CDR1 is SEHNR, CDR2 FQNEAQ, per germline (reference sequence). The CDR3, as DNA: TGTGCCAGCAGCTTCTCCGGGACAACGAACACCGGGGAGCTGTTTTTT. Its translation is CASSFSGTTNTGELFF. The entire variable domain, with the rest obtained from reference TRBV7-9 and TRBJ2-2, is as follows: DTGVSQNPRHKITKRGQNVTFRCDPISEHNRLYWYRQTLGQGPEFLTYFQNEAQLEKSRLLSDRFSAERPKGSFSTLEIQRTEQGDSAMYLCASSFSGTTNTGELFFGEGSRLTVL.

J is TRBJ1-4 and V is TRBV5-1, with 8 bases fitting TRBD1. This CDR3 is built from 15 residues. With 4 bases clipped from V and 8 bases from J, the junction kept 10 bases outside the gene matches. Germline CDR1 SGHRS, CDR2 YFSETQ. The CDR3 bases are TGCGCCAGCAGCGAAGGACAGGGATCGGCGGAAAAACTGTTTTTT. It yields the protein CASSEGQGSAEKLFF.

The CDR3 sequence: CASSLLGGSFLNEQFF. CDR3 coding DNA: TGTGCCAGCAGTTTACTGGGGGGTTCTTTCCTCAATGAGCAGTTCTTC. The V call is TRBV6-2 or TRBV6-3, the J call TRBJ2-1, with a weak D call TRBD2 (6 bases). This CDR3 is 16 amino acids long. Per the germline V gene, CDR1 is MNHEY and CDR2 is SVGEGT. Trimming removed 4 bases from V and 6 bases from J, with 19 bases in between.

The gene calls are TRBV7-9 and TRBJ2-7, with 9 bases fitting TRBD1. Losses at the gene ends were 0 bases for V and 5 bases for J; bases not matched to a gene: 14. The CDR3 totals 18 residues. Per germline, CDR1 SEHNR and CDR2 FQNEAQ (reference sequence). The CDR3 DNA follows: TGTGCCAGCAGCTTAGCGCTGCTACGGGACAGGGAAGGGGACGAGCAGTACTTC. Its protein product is CASSLALLRDREGDEQYF.

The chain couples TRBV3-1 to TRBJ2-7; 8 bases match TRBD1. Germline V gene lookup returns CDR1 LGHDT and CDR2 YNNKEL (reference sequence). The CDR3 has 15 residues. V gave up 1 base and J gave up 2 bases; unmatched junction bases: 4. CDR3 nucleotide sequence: TGTGCCAGCAGCCAAGTCTGGACAGGGACCTACGAGCAGTACTTC. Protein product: CASSQVWTGTYEQYF.

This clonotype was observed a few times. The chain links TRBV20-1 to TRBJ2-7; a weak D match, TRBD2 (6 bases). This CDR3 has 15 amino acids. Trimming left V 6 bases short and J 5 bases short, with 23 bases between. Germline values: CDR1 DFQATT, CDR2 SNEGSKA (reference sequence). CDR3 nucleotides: TGCAGTGCGTACGCCTCCTGGGGAGGCGTGGACGAGCAGTACTTC. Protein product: CSAYASWGGVDEQYF.

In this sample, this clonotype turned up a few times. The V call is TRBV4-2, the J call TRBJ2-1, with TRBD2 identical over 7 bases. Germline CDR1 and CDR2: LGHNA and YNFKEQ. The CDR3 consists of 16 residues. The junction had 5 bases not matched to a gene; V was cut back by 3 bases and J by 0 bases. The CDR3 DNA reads TGTGCCAGCAGCCACCTAGCGGAGAGCTCCTACAATGAGCAGTTCTTC. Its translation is CASSHLAESSYNEQFF.

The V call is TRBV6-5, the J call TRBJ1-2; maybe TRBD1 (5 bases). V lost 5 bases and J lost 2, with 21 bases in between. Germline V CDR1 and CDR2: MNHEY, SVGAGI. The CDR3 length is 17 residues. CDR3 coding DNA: TGTGCCAGCAGTGAACTGAACCCAGGGAAGGGGAACTATGGCTACACCTTC. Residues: CASSELNPGKGNYGYTF.

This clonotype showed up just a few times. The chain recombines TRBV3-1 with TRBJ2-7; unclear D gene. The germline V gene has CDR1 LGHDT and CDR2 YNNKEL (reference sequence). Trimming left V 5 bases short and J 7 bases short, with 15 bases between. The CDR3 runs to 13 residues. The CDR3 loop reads CASSSISGSEQYF. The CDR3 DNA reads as TGTGCCAGCAGCAGCATTTCGGGCTCAGAGCAGTACTTC.

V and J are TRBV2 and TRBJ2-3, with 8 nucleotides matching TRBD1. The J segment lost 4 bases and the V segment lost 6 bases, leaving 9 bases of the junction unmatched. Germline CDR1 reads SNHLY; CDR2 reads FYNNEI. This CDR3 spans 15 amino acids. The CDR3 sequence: CASRLTGGSADTQYF. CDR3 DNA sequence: TGTGCCAGCAGGCTAACAGGGGGATCAGCAGATACGCAGTATTTT.

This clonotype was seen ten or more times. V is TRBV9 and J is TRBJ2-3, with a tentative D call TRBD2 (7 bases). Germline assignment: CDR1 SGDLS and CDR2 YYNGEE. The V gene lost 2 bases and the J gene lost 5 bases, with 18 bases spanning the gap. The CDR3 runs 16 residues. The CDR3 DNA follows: TGTGCCAGCAGCGTTCAGGGAGGGGGGGCTCAAGATACGCAGTATTTT. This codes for CASSVQGGGAQDTQYF.

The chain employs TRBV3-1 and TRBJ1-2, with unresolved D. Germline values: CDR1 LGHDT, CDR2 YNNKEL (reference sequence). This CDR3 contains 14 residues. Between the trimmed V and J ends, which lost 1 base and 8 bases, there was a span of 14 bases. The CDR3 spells CASSQGEWTWGYTF. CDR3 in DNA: TGTGCCAGCAGCCAAGGGGAGTGGACCTGGGGCTACACCTTC. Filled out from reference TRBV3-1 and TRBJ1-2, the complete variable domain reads DTAVSQTPKYLVTQMGNDKSIKCEQNLGHDTMYWYKQDSKKFLKIMFSYNNKELIINETVPNRFSPKSPDKAHLNLHINSLELGDSAVYFCASSQGEWTWGYTFGSGTRLTVV.

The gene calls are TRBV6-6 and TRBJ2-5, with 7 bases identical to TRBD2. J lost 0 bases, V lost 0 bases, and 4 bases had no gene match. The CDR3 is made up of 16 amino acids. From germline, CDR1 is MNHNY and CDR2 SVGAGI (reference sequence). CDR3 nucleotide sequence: TGTGCCAGCAGTTACTCGACTAGCACGTACCAAGAGACCCAGTACTTC. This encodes CASSYSTSTYQETQYF.

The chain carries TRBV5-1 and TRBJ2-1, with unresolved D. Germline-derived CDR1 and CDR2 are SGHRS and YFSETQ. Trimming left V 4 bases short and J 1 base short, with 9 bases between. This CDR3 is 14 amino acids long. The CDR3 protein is CASSPPGSYNEQFF. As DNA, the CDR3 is TGCGCCAGCAGCCCTCCGGGTTCCTACAATGAGCAGTTCTTC.

CDR3 bases: TGTGCCAGCTGTGCGACTAGCGGGGGGGCCGGCGAGCAGTACTTC. Amino acids: CASCATSGGAGEQYF. This chain links TRBV6-1 with TRBJ2-7, with 14 bases lining up with TRBD2. Germline V gives CDR1 MNHNS, CDR2 SASEGT. V dropped 8 bases and J dropped 6; count of bases not matched to a gene: 9. The CDR3 runs 15 residues.

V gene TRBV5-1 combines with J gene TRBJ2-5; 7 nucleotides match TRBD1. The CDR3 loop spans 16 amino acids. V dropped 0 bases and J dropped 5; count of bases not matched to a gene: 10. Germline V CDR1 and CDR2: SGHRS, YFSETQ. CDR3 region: CASSLVVIGGGETQYF. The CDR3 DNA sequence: TGCGCCAGCAGCTTGGTCGTCATAGGGGGCGGTGAGACCCAGTACTTC.

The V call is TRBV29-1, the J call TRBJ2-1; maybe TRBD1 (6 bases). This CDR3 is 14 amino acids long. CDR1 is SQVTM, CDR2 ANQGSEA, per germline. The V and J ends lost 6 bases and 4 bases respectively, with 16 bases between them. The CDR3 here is CSVATGHHYNEQFF. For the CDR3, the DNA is TGCAGCGTCGCCACGGGACACCATTACAATGAGCAGTTCTTC.